These 5 T cell receptor beta chains share one sample of origin, sequenced in a study of beta chain features in type 1 diabetes. What was sequenced were expressed TCRB transcripts, since all of the isolated RNA had been reverse transcribed. The protocol was immunoSEQ multiplex PCR, while the TCRdb copy is restricted to in-frame clones and leaves out a portion. The profile covers 100,000 to 150,000 clones, with approximately 15% appearing a single time and 2% to 3% taken by the ten largest. Their cognate antigens are unknown. Whole-study findings and limits: All four CD4+ subsets of Type 1 diabetes patients contained TCRB CDR3s that were moderately but significantly shorter.

Sequencing was carried out using central memory CD4+ T cells from blood. Receptors were obtained from a man younger than 30 with type 1 diabetes.

Only a few counts were recorded for this clone. This chain connects TRBV6-1 to TRBJ2-5; 7 nucleotides agree with TRBD2. The ends lost 4 bases at V and 1 base at J; junction bases unmatched: 0. CDR3 length: 13 residues. Germline V gene lookup returns CDR1 MNHNS and CDR2 SASEGT. The CDR3 here is CASSGLAQETQYF. The DNA of the CDR3 is TGTGCCAGCAGTGGACTAGCCCAAGAGACCCAGTACTTC.

This chain joins TRBV7-2 and TRBJ2-3; 8 bases match TRBD2. V shed 2 bases and J 2 bases; nucleotides not matched to a gene: 6. The CDR3 covers 16 residues. CDR1 is SGHTA, CDR2 FQGNSA, per germline. The CDR3, as DNA: TGTGCCAGCAGCTTATCCCGCGGGGGGCTCACAGATACGCAGTATTTT. Protein product: CASSLSRGGLTDTQYF.

This clone is labeled medium-sized. This chain's CDR3 is CASSPNRGKDGELFF. DNA of the CDR3: TGTGCCAGCTCACCAAATAGGGGCAAGGACGGGGAGCTGTTTTTT. The V call is TRBV18, the J call TRBJ2-2; the D gene is possibly TRBD1 (5 bases). The CDR3 has 15 residues. Germline V gives CDR1 KGHSH, CDR2 LQKENI. V was pared by 2 bases and J by 7 bases, with 14 bases between.

In this sample, this clone turned up a few times. Other DNA sequences in this sample translate to the same CDR3. The chain joins TRBV28 to TRBJ2-7; D remains ambiguous. The CDR3 sequence is 12 residues long. Per the germline V gene, CDR1 is MDHEN and CDR2 is SYDVKM. V was pared by 2 bases and J by 3 bases, with 5 bases between. CDR3 nucleotides: TGTGCCAGCAGTTTACTGAGCTACGAGCAGTACTTC. Residues: CASSLLSYEQYF.

In its sample, this clone was seen many times. V gene TRBV2 combines with J gene TRBJ2-5; D not resolved. V gave up 8 bases and J gave up 1 base, with 5 bases separating them. Germline CDR1 SNHLY, CDR2 FYNNEI. The CDR3 contains 11 residues. The CDR3 DNA reads TGTGCCAGCGAAAGCCAAGAGACCCAGTACTTC. It is translated as CASESQETQYF.